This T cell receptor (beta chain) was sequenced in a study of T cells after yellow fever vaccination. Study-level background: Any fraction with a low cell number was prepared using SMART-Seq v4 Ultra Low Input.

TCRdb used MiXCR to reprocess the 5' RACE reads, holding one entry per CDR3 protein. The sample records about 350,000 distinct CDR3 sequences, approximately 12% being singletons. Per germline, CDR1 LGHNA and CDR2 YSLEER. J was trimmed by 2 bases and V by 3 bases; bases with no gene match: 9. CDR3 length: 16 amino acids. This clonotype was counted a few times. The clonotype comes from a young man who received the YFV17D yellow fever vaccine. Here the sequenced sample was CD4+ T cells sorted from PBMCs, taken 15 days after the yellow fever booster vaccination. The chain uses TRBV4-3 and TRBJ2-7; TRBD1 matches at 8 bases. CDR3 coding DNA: TGCGCCAGCAGCCAGAACTGGGACAGGTTCGCCTACGAGCAGTACTTC. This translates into CASSQNWDRFAYEQYF.